The 8 T cell receptor beta chains in this list originate from one sample, sequenced in a study of beta chain features in type 1 diabetes. The isolated RNA, all of it, was reverse transcribed, so expressed TCRB transcripts were what got sequenced. The table came from immunoSEQ multiplex PCR; TCRdb's copy has only in-frame clones and leaves some out. Of 250,000 to 300,000 clones listed, about 7.8% are singletons. Material: central memory CD4+ T cells from blood. The receptors come from a woman under 30 in good health.

The table lists this clone with a few counts. Other DNA variants within this sample encode the same CDR3. This sequence joins TRBV2 and TRBJ2-5; D remains ambiguous. Germline V gene data show CDR1 as SNHLY and CDR2 as FYNNEI. The CDR3 is 12 residues long. V lost 3 bases, J lost 2 bases, and 4 bases lay in between. CDR3 sequence: CASSESQETQYF. The DNA of the CDR3 is TGTGCCAGCAGTGAGTCGCAAGAGACCCAGTACTTC.

This clone has more than one count but fewer than ten. V and J are TRBV7-2 and TRBJ2-3; maybe TRBD1 (5 bases). V was trimmed by 4 bases and J by 2 bases, leaving 13 bases between them. CDR1 and CDR2 (germline): SGHTA, FQGNSA. This CDR3 spans 15 amino acids. CDR3 protein: CASSSRSTVTDTQYF. CDR3 sequence (DNA): TGTGCCAGCAGCTCACGATCGACAGTCACAGATACGCAGTATTTT.

The chain uses TRBV7-2 and TRBJ2-2; the match to TRBD2 covers 13 bases. Losses at the gene ends were 5 bases for V and 4 bases for J; bases not matched to a gene: 7. The germline V gene has CDR1 SGHTA and CDR2 FQGNSA. This CDR3 contains 17 residues. The CDR3 DNA reads as TGTGCCAGCAGCGGGGGACTAGCGGGACCGGGCACCGGGGAGCTGTTTTTT. Translated: CASSGGLAGPGTGELFF. Filled out from reference TRBV7-2 and TRBJ2-2, the complete variable domain reads GAGVSQSPSNKVTEKGKDVELRCDPISGHTALYWYRQSLGQGLEFLIYFQGNSAPDKSGLPSDRFSAERTGGSVSTLTIQRTQQEDSAVYLCASSGGLAGPGTGELFFGEGSRLTVL.

The chain combines TRBV7-3 with TRBJ2-1; D ambiguous. The V end lost 1 base, the J end lost 6 bases, and 10 bases lay between the germline ends. Germline lookup yields CDR1 SGHTA and CDR2 FQGTGA. The CDR3 runs 14 residues. For the CDR3, the DNA is TGTGCCAGCAGCTTAAACCCGAATACCAATGAGCAGTTCTTC. Encoded protein: CASSLNPNTNEQFF. The whole variable domain, remainder taken from reference TRBV7-3 and TRBJ2-1, is GAGVSQTPSNKVTEKGKYVELRCDPISGHTALYWYRQSLGQGPEFLIYFQGTGAADDSGLPNDRFFAVRPEGSVSTLKIQRTERGDSAVYLCASSLNPNTNEQFFGPGTRLTVL.

The J gene is TRBJ1-4, the V gene TRBV6-5; possibly TRBD1 for D (5 bases). The CDR3 covers 14 residues. V was shortened by 4 bases and J by 6 bases, with 12 bases between the two germline ends. Germline loops: CDR1 MNHEY, CDR2 SVGAGI. The CDR3 sequence is CASSSAGVDEKLFF. For the CDR3, the DNA is TGTGCCAGCAGTTCCGCGGGGGTGGATGAAAAACTGTTTTTT.

This clone was seen only a few times. This chain links TRBV4-1 with TRBJ1-2, with 8 positions matching TRBD1. Germline CDR1 reads MGHRA; CDR2 reads YSYEKL. V was clipped by 2 bases and J by 0 bases; unmatched bases: 2. The CDR3 has 15 amino acids. Here the CDR3 reads CASSQSGQANYGYTF. The CDR3 DNA is TGCGCCAGCAGCCAATCGGGACAGGCTAACTATGGCTACACCTTC.

About this clone itself: One junction end disagrees with the germline gene, perhaps due to a read error. Different DNA sequences within this sample yield the same CDR3. V is TRBV7-7 and J is TRBJ2-2, with D tentatively TRBD2 (5 bases). The CDR3 spans 15 residues. Germline-derived CDR1 and CDR2 are SSHAT and FNYEAQ (reference sequence). The CDR3 region has the DNA TGTGCTAGCAGCTTGGTAGGCGCTAGCATCGGGGAGCTGTTTTTT. Translating gives CASSLVGASIGELFF.

The chain combines TRBV19 with TRBJ1-1, with D uncertain. The germline V gene has CDR1 LNHDA and CDR2 SQIVND (reference sequence). Trimming took off 7 bases at V and 0 bases at J, with 18 bases between the two ends. The CDR3 length is 16 residues. DNA of the CDR3: TGTGCCAGTAACCCGAGTTTTCAGGCCCTGAACACTGAAGCTTTCTTT. It yields the protein CASNPSFQALNTEAFF.